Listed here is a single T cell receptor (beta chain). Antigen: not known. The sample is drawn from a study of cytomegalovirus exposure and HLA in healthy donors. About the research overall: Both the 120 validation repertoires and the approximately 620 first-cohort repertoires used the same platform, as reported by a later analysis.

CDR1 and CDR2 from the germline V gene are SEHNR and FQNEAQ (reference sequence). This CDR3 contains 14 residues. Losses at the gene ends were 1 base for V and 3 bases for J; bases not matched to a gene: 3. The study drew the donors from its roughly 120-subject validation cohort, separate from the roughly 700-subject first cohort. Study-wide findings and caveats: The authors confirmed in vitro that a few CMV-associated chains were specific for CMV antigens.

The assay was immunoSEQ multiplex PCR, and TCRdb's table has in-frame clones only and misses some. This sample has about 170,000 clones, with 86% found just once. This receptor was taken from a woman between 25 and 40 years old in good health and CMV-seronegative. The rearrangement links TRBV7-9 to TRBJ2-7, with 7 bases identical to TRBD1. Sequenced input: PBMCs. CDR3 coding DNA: TGTGCCAGCAGCTTAGGGACAGGATACTACGAGCAGTACTTC. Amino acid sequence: CASSLGTGYYEQYF.